A single T cell receptor (beta chain) is shown here with its context. The antigen remains undetermined. This specimen comes from a study of OX40 agonist ivuxolimab in advanced cancers. Overall study: Three patients responded partially, comprising one with hepatocellular carcinoma and two with cutaneous melanoma.

Germline CDR1 is MNHEY and CDR2 is SMNVEV (reference sequence). The CDR3 is 14 amino acids. With V trimmed by 5 bases and J by 4 bases, 5 bases remained unmatched. This table comes from immunoSEQ multiplex PCR, and its TCRdb copy is limited to in-frame clones, with some not included. The data show some 74,000 clones, around 80% seen once. Overall study findings and caveats: At 0.1-3.0 mg/kg, partial responders had clonal expansion among the lowest observed.

The starting material was CD4+ or CD8+ T cells sorted from blood, obtained in a trial of the OX40 agonist ivuxolimab. The TCR comes from an adult with an advanced solid tumor such as melanoma, head and neck, liver or kidney cancer. The V and J genes are TRBV27 and TRBJ1-1, with 9 bases lining up with TRBD1. CDR3 residues: CASSPGQGVTEAFF. The CDR3 nucleotides read TGTGCCAGCAGTCCGGGACAGGGAGTCACTGAAGCTTTCTTT.